This T cell receptor (beta chain) was captured in a study of T cell repertoires in cytomegalovirus infection. In its sample, this clonotype was seen many times. Antigen unknown. J lost 2 bases, V lost 4 bases, and 5 bases had no gene match. Germline V CDR1 and CDR2: SGHDN, FVKESK. CDR3 length: 15 amino acids. The study's findings and limits: CMV carriers with the relevant HLA were identified by cumulative public TCR beta family frequency.

TCRdb re-called the reads through MiXCR, storing one row per CDR3 protein. Counted here are under 300,000 distinct CDR3 sequences, 9% to 15% occurring once; the ten biggest clones make up 1.5% to 2%. This receptor was taken from a human donor in good health (CMV status not recorded). Some clones in this sample may be carry-over from other donors' samples. J is TRBJ2-1 and V is TRBV14; 7 nucleotides line up with TRBD2. Sequencing was carried out using PBMCs. CDR3 region: CASSPRAGPYNEQFF. The DNA for the CDR3 is TGTGCCAGCAGCCCTAGAGCGGGGCCCTACAATGAGCAGTTCTTC. Looking up the rest from reference TRBV14 and TRBJ2-1 gives the full variable domain: EAGVTQFPSHSVIEKGQTVTLRCDPISGHDNLYWYRRVMGKEIKFLLHFVKESKQDESGMPNNRFLAERTGGTYSTLKVQPAELEDSGVYFCASSPRAGPYNEQFFGPGTRLTVL.